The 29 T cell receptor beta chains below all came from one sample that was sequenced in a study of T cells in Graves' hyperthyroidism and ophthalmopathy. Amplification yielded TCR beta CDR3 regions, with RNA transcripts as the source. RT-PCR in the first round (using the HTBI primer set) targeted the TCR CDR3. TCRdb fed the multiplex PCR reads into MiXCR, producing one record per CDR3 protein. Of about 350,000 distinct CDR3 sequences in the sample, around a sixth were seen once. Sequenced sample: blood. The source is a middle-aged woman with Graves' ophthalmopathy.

CDR3 DNA: TGTGCCAGCAGTGCCCTAGGTCCCCAGTACTTC. Its translation: CASSALGPQYF. The J gene is TRBJ2-5, the V gene TRBV28; D is ambiguous. Germline V CDR1 and CDR2: MDHEN, SYDVKM. The V gene lost 5 bases and the J gene lost 9 bases, with 10 bases spanning the gap. The CDR3 is 11 amino acids.

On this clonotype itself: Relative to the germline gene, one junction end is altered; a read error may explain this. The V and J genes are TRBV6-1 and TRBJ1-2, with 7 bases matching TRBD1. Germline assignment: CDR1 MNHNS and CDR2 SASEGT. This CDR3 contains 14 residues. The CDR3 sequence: CASRGRDSHYGYIF. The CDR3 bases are TGTGCCAGCAGGGGAAGGGACAGTCACTATGGCTACATCTTC.

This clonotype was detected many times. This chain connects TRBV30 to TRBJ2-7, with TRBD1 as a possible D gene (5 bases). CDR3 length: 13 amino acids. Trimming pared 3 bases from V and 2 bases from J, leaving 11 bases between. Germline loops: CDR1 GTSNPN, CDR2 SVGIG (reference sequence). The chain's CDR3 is CAWRGPRAYEQYF. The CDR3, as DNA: TGTGCCTGGAGAGGGCCCAGGGCCTACGAGCAGTACTTC.

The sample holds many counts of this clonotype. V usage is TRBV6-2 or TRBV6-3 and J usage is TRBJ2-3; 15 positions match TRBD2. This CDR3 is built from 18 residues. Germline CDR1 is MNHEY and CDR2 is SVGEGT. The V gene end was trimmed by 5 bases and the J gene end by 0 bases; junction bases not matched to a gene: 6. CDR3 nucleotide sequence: TGTGCCAGCAGTCAGGGACTAGCGGGAGGACATAGCACAGATACGCAGTATTTT. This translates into CASSQGLAGGHSTDTQYF.

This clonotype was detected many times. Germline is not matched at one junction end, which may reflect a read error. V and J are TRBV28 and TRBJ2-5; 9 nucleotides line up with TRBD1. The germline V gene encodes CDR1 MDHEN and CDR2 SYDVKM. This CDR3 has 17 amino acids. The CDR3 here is CASSLSSGTGYQETQYF. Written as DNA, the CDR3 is TGTGCCAGCAGTTTATCGTCCGGGACAGGGTACCAGGAGACCCAGTACTTC.

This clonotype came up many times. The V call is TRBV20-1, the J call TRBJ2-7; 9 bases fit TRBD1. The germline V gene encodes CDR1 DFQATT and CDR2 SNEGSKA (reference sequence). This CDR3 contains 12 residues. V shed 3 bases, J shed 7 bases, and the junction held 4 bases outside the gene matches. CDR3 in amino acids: CSARDRGGEQYF. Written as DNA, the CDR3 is TGCAGTGCTAGGGACAGGGGTGGAGAGCAGTACTTC.

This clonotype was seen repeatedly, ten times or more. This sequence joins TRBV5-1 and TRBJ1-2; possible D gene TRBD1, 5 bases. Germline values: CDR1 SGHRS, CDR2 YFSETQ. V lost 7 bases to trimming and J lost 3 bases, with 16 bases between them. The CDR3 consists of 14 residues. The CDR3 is CASAWGASDYGYTF. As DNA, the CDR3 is TGCGCCAGCGCATGGGGCGCGTCCGACTATGGCTACACCTTC.

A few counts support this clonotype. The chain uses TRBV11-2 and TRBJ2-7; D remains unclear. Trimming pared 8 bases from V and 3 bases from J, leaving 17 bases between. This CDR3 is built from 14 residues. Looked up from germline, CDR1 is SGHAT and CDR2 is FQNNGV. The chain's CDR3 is CASGSDVGNYEQYF. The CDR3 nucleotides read TGTGCCAGCGGATCAGATGTGGGGAACTACGAGCAGTACTTC.

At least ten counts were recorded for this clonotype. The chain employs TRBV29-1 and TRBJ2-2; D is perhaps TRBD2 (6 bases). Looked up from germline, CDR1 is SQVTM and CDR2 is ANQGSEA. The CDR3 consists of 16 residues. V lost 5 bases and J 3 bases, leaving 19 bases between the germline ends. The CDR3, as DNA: TGCAGCGTTTTTTCGATTCGGGGGTTCGACACCGGGGAGCTGTTTTTT. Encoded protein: CSVFSIRGFDTGELFF.

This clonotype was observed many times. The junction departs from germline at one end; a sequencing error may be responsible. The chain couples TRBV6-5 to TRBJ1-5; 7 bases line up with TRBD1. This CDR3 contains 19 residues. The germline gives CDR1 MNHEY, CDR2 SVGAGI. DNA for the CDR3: TGTGCCAGCAGTCCATTACCACCCGGGACAGTGAGTAGCAATCAGTCCCAGCATTTT. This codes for CASSPLPPGTVSSNQSQHF.

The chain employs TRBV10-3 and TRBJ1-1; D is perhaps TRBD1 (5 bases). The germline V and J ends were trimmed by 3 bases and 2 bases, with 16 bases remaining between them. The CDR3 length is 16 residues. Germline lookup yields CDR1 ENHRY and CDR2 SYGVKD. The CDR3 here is CAISDESGHLNTEAFF. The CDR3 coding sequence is TGTGCCATCAGTGATGAGTCGGGGCACCTAAACACTGAAGCTTTCTTT.

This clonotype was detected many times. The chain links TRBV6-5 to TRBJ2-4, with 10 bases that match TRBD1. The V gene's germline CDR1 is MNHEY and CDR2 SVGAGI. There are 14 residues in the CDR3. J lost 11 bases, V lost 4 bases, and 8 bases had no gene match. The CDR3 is CASSSLGTGVVQYF. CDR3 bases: TGTGCCAGCAGTTCTCTCGGGACAGGGGTGGTTCAGTACTTC.

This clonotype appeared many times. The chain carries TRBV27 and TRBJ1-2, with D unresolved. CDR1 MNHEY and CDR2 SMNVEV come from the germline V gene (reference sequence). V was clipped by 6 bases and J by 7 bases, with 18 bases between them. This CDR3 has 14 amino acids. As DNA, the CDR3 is TGTGCCAGCAGCCCCGGAGGGTACGTTAGTGGCTACACCTTC. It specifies CASSPGGYVSGYTF.

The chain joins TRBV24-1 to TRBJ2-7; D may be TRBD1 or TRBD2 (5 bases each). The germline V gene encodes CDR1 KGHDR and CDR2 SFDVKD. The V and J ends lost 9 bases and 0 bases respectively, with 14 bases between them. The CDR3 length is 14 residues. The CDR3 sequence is CATAPGPDSYEQYF. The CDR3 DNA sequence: TGTGCCACCGCGCCGGGACCGGACTCCTACGAGCAGTACTTC.

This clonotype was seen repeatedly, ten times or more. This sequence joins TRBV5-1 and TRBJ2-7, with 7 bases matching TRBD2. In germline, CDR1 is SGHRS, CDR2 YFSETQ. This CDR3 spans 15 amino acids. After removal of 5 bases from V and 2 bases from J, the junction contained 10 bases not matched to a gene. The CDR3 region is CASRPVAGSAYEQYF. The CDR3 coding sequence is TGCGCCAGCAGGCCAGTAGCGGGCAGTGCCTACGAGCAGTACTTC.

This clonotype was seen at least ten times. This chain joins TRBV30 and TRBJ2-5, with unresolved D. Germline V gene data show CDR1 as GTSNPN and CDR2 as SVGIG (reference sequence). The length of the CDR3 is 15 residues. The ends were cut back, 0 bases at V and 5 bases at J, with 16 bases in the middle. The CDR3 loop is CAWSVSWTTQETQYF. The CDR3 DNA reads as TGTGCCTGGAGTGTATCGTGGACCACCCAGGAGACCCAGTACTTC. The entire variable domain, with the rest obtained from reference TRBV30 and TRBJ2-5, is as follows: SQTIHQWPATLVQPVGSPLSLECTVEGTSNPNLYWYRQAAGRGLQLLFYSVGIGQISSEVPQNLSASRPQDRQFILSSKKLLLSDSGFYLCAWSVSWTTQETQYFGPGTRLLVL.

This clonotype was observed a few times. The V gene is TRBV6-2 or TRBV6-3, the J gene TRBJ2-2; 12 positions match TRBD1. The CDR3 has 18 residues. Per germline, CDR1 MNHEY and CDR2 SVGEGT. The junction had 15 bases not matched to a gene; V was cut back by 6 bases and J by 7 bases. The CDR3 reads CASSHAQGTGGFSGELFF. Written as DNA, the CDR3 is TGTGCCAGCAGCCATGCCCAAGGGACAGGGGGCTTTAGCGGGGAGCTGTTTTTT.

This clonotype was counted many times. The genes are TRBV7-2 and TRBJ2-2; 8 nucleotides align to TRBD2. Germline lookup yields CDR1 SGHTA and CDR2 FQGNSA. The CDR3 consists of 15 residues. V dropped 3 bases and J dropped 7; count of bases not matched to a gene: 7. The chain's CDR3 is CASSLGAGAGGELFF. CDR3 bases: TGTGCCAGCAGCTTGGGAGCGGGAGCCGGCGGGGAGCTGTTTTTT.

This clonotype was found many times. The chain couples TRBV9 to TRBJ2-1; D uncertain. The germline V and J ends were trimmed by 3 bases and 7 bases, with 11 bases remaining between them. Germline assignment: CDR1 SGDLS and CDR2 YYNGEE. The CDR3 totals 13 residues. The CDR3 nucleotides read TGTGCCAGCAGCGGCCCACCGAGGAATGAGCAGTTCTTC. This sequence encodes CASSGPPRNEQFF.

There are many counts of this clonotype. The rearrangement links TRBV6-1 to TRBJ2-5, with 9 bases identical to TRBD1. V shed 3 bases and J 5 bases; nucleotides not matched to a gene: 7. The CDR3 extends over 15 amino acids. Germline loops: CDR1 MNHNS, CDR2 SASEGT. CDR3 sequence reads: CASSEDRGVGETQYF. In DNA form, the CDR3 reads TGTGCCAGCAGTGAGGACAGGGGCGTTGGGGAGACCCAGTACTTC.

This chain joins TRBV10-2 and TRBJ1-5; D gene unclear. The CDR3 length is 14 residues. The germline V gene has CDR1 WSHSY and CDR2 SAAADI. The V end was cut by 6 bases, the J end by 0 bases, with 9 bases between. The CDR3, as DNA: TGCGCCAGCAGCCCTGTTCATAGCAATCAGCCCCAGCATTTT. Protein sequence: CASSPVHSNQPQHF.

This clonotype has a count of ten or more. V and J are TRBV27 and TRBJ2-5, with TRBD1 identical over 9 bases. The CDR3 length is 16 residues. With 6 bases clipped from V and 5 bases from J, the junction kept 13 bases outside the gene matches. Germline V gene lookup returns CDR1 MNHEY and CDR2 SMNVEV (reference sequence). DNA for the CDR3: TGTGCCAGCAGACAAGCATGGGGACAGGGATATGAGACCCAGTACTTC. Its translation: CASRQAWGQGYETQYF.

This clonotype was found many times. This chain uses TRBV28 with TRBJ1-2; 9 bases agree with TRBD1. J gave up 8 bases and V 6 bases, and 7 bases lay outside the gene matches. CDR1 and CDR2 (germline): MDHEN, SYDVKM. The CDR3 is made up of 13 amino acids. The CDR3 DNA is TGTGCCAGCAGGCACAGGGGGCGCATCGGCTACACCTTC. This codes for CASRHRGRIGYTF.

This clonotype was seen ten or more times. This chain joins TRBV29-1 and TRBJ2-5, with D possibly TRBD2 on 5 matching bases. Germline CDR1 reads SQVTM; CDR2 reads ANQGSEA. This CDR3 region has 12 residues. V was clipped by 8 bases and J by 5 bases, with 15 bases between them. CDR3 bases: TGCAGCACGAGAGTGGGCGGGGAGACCCAGTACTTC. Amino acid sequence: CSTRVGGETQYF.

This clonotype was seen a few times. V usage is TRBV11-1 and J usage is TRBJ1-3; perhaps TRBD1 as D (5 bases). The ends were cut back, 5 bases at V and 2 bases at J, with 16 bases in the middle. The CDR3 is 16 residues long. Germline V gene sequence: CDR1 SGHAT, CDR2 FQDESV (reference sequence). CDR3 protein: CASSPTGGGAGNTIYF. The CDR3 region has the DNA TGTGCCAGCAGCCCCACCGGGGGGGGAGCTGGAAACACCATATATTTT.

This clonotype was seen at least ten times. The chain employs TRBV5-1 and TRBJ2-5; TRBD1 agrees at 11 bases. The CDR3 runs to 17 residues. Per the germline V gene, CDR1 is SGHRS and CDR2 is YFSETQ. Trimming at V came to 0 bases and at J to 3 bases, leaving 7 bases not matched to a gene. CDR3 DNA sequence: TGCGCCAGCAGCTTGGCGGGAGGACAGGGGGCGGAAGAGACCCAGTACTTC. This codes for CASSLAGGQGAEETQYF.

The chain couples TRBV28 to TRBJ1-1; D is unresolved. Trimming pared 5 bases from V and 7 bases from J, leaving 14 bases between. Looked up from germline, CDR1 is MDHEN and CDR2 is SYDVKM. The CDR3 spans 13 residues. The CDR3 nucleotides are TGTGCCAGCAGTCCGCGGCTGGTGGGTGAAGCTTTCTTT. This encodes CASSPRLVGEAFF.

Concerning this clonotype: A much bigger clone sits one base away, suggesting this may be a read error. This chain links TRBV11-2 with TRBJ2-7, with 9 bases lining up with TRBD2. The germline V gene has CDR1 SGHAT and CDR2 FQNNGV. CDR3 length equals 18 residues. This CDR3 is CARSLGYAGGPSSYEQYF. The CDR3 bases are TGTGCCCGCAGCTTGGGATACGCGGGAGGGCCGTCATCTTACGAGCAGTACTTC.

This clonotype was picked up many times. This chain's CDR3 is CASSRGGRMNTEAFF. As DNA, the CDR3 is TGTGCCAGCAGTAGGGGAGGGCGGATGAACACTGAAGCTTTCTTT. The chain joins TRBV6-5 to TRBJ1-1; D perhaps matches TRBD1 (5 bases). This CDR3 is built from 15 residues. V was clipped by 5 bases and J by 0 bases, with 13 bases between them. Germline V gene lookup returns CDR1 MNHEY and CDR2 SVGAGI.